This record covers a single T cell receptor beta chain. These data originate in a study of blood T cell repertoires in COVID-19. The overall study: There were acute and convalescent COVID-19 samples, and they came from the United States, Italy and Spain. T cells, B-cell-depleted T cells, or PBMCs supplied cDNA or gDNA.

One Seattle source followed patients from active infection through their disease course. CDR3 length: 14 amino acids. Per the study methods: Reference gene primer amplification yielded estimated nucleated cell counts. The table came from immunoSEQ multiplex PCR; TCRdb's copy has only in-frame clones and leaves some out. V and J calls and clone size are given by that table; D and trimming were obtained from the DNA. This sample carries hundreds of thousands of clones, around 87% of them seen once, and the ten largest clones take about 1%. The source is a woman between 40 and 50 years old with COVID-19, enrolled during active disease. The sample taken for sequencing was peripheral blood. The rearrangement links TRBV21-1 to TRBJ1-5. TRBV21-1 is a recognized pseudogene. The CDR3 bases are TGTGCCAGCAGCAAGCGACTCCTAAATCAGCCCCAGCATTTT. Protein: CASSKRLLNQPQHF.